This T cell receptor beta chain was sequenced for a study of Ad26.COV2.S vaccination and SARS-CoV-2 variants. Broader study findings: Participants in the vaccine arm had higher spike-specific TCR breadth; placebo recipients had lower. Vaccinees and placebo recipients showed similar non-spike TCR breadth. CD8+ and CD4+ T cells specific for spike reportedly responded with substantial breadth after vaccination.

The CDR3 is 15 residues long. Germline assignment: CDR1 MNHEY and CDR2 SVGEGT. The junction had 1 base not matched to a gene; V was cut back by 0 bases and J by 1 base. About this clone itself: Its specificity is unknown.

The assay was immunoSEQ multiplex PCR, and TCRdb's table has in-frame clones only and misses some. The table lists 500,000 or so clones, roughly nine tenths of them singletons. The treatment denotes: approximately 18 received Ad26.COV2.S at low or high dose, single or two shots; 5 received placebo; per-sample allocation not given. Each sample was drawn 63 days after the first injection (of vaccine or placebo). In Boston, the donor was an adult between 18-55 years of age. This receptor was obtained from a person between 18 and 65 years old who received the Ad26.COV2.S COVID-19 vaccine or a placebo. The chain is built from TRBV6-2 or TRBV6-3 and TRBJ2-3, with TRBD2 matching 7 bases. Source: peripheral blood, taken in a trial of Ad26.COV2.S vaccine versus placebo. This CDR3 reads CASSYSRGGTDTQYF. CDR3 nucleotides: TGTGCCAGCAGTTACTCACGGGGGGGCACAGATACGCAGTATTTT.